Below are 7 T cell receptor beta chains sequenced from a single sample in a study of cytomegalovirus exposure and HLA in healthy donors. PCR involved 60 Vbeta and 13 Jbeta primers. Data came from immunoSEQ multiplex PCR; TCRdb stores just in-frame clones and leaves some out. The data show about 59,000 clones, with under 90% seen just once and about 4% held by the top ten. The sequencing input was PBMCs. These receptors all come from a middle-aged woman in good health and CMV-seronegative.

This chain uses TRBV5-4 with TRBJ2-7; 11 nucleotides line up with TRBD2. Germline V gene sequence: CDR1 SGHNT, CDR2 YYREEE (reference sequence). The CDR3 extends over 15 amino acids. The V gene end was trimmed by 5 bases and the J gene end by 3 bases; junction bases not matched to a gene: 7. The CDR3 nucleotides are TGTGCCAGCAGTCGACTAGCGGGAACGGGCTACGAGCAGTACTTC. Amino acids: CASSRLAGTGYEQYF. Complete variable domain (other parts from reference TRBV5-4 and TRBJ2-7): ETGVTQSPTHLIKTRGQQVTLRCSSQSGHNTVSWYQQALGQGPQFIFQYYREEENGRGNFPPRFSGLQFPNYSSELNVNALELDDSALYLCASSRLAGTGYEQYFGPGTRLTVT.

Here the CDR3 reads CASTPLGLAPYEQYF. As DNA, the CDR3 is TGTGCCAGCACCCCACTCGGACTAGCCCCCTACGAGCAGTACTTC. The chain is built from TRBV27 and TRBJ2-7, with 8 bases aligning to TRBD2. Germline V gives CDR1 MNHEY, CDR2 SMNVEV (reference sequence). The CDR3 length is 15 residues. J lost 2 bases, V lost 7 bases, and 10 bases had no gene match.

This clone was found a few times. CDR3 residues: CASSYGRELFGELFF. The CDR3 coding sequence is TGTGCCAGCAGTTACGGGCGGGAGCTGTTCGGGGAGCTGTTTTTT. The rearrangement uses TRBV6-6 and TRBJ2-2, with 7 bases lining up with TRBD2. The germline CDR1 and CDR2 sequences are MNHNY and SVGAGI (reference sequence). The CDR3 loop spans 15 amino acids. J gave up 7 bases and V 2 bases, and 7 bases lay outside the gene matches.

The V gene is TRBV4-1, the J gene TRBJ1-1; 7 nucleotides line up with TRBD1. From germline, CDR1 is MGHRA and CDR2 YSYEKL. The CDR3 loop spans 12 amino acids. Losses at the gene ends were 8 bases for V and 0 bases for J; bases not matched to a gene: 0. The DNA of the CDR3 is TGCGCCAGCGGACAGGTGAACACTGAAGCTTTCTTT. It is translated as CASGQVNTEAFF.

This chain connects TRBV5-1 to TRBJ1-1, with 11 positions matching TRBD1. V lost 4 bases, J lost 5 bases, and 4 bases stayed unmatched. The CDR3 loop spans 14 amino acids. Germline-derived CDR1 and CDR2 are SGHRS and YFSETQ. The CDR3 region has the DNA TGCGCCAGCAGCGGGGACAGGGGGGGAACTGAAGCTTTCTTT. Its protein product is CASSGDRGGTEAFF.

This sequence joins TRBV28 and TRBJ1-2; 8 positions match TRBD1. V shed 4 bases and J 5 bases; nucleotides not matched to a gene: 12. Germline values: CDR1 MDHEN, CDR2 SYDVKM. The CDR3 contains 16 residues. The CDR3, as DNA: TGTGCCAGCAGTTCCTCCGGACAGGGCAGCATATATGGCTACACCTTC. Amino acids: CASSSSGQGSIYGYTF.

A single count supports this clone. A read error may produce the germline difference seen at one junction end. This chain connects TRBV7-7 to TRBJ2-7; D may be TRBD1 (5 bases). This CDR3 spans 13 amino acids. The germline V gene encodes CDR1 SSHAT and CDR2 FNYEAQ (reference sequence). The CDR3 is CASSLASGNEQYF. The DNA of the CDR3 is TGTGCTAGCAGCTTAGCTTCAGGGAACGAGCAGTACTTC.